This TCR beta chain was profiled in a study of blood T cell repertoires in COVID-19. Study background: Samples of COVID-19 (acute and convalescent) were obtained from the United States, Italy and Spain. The analysed material was cDNA or gDNA that came from T cells, B-cell-depleted T cells, or PBMCs.

CDR3 length: 20 amino acids. Germline V lookup: CDR1 LNHDA, CDR2 SQIVND (reference sequence). Trimming took 2 bases from V and 0 from J; bases not matched to a gene: 9. Original analysis: Amplification of reference gene primers was used by the study to estimate nucleated cell counts. Profiled with immunoSEQ multiplex PCR; TCRdb holds only in-frame clones, not every one. That table furnishes V, J and clone size, whereas the DNA furnished D and trimming. The table records 250,000 to 300,000 clones, over 65% of them present only once. The receptor comes from a man aged 55 to 70 who had recovered from COVID-19. The sequenced sample was peripheral blood. The chain has TRBV19 and TRBJ2-6; 11 nucleotides align to TRBD2. CDR3 coding DNA: TGTGCCAGTAGTATAACTAGCGGGAGATTATCAGGCTCTGGGGCCAACGTCCTGACTTTC. This sequence encodes CASSITSGRLSGSGANVLTF. The variable domain in full, completed from reference TRBV19 and TRBJ2-6, reads DGGITQSPKYLFRKEGQNVTLSCEQNLNHDAMYWYRQDPGQGLRLIYYSQIVNDFQKGDIAEGYSVSREKKESFPLTVTSAQKNPTAFYLCASSITSGRLSGSGANVLTFGAGSRLTVL.